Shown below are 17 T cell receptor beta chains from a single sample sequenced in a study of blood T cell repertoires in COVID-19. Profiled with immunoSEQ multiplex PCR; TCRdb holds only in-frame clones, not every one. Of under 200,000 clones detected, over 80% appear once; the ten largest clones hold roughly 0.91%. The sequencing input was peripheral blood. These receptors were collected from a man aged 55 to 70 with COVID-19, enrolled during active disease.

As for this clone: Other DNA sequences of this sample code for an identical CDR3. The CDR3 DNA reads TGCGCCAGCAGCTTGGATGGAGGGCGACAGCCCCAGCATTTT. Encoded protein: CASSLDGGRQPQHF. The chain employs TRBV5-1 and TRBJ1-5, with unresolved D. The CDR3 runs 14 residues. The ends were cut back, 0 bases at V and 7 bases at J, with 11 bases in the middle. Germline V gene lookup returns CDR1 SGHRS and CDR2 YFSETQ.

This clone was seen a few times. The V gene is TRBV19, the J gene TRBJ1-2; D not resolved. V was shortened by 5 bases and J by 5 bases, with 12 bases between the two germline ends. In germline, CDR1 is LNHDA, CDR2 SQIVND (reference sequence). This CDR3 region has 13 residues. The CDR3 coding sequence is TGTGCCAGTAGTGGTGGGCAGCCGTATGGCTACACCTTC. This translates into CASSGGQPYGYTF.

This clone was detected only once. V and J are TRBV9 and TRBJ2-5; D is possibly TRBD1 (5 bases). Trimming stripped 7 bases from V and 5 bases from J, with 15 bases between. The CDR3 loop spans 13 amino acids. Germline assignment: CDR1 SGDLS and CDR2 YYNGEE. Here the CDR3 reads CASALGVGETQYF. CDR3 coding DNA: TGTGCCAGCGCTTTAGGGGTAGGCGAGACCCAGTACTTC.

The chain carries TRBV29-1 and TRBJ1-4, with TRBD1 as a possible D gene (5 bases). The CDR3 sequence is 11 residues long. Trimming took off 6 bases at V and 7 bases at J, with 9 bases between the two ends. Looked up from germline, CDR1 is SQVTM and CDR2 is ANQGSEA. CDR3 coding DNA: TGCAGCGTAGGGGTGACTGAAAAACTGTTTTTT. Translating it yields CSVGVTEKLFF.

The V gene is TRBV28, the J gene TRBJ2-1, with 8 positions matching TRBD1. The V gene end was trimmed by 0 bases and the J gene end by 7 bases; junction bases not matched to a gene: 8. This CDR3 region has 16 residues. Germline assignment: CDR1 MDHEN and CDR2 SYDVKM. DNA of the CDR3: TGTGCCAGCAGTTTATGGGGGACAGGTTTTGGGAATGAGCAGTTCTTC. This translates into CASSLWGTGFGNEQFF.

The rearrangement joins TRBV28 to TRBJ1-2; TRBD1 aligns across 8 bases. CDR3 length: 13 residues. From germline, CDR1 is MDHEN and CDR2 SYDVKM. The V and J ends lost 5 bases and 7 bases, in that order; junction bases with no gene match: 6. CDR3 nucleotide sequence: TGTGCCAGCAGTGAGGGGACAGGAATTGGCTACACCTTC. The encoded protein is CASSEGTGIGYTF.

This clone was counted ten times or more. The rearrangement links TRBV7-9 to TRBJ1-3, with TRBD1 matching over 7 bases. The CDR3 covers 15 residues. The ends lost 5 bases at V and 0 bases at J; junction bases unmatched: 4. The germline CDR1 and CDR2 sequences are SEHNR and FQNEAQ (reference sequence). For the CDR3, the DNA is TGTGCCAGCAGCACAGACAGGGTCTCTGGAAACACCATATATTTT. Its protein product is CASSTDRVSGNTIYF.

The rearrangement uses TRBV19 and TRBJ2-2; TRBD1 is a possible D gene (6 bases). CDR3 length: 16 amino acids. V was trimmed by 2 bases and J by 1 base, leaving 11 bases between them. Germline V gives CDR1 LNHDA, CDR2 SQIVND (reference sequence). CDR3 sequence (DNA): TGTGCCAGTAGTATATTTGGGACAAGGAACACCGGGGAGCTGTTTTTT. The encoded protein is CASSIFGTRNTGELFF.

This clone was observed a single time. CDR3 nucleotide sequence: TGTGCCTGCACCGGGACAGGGGGCTATCGCAATCAGCCCCAGCATTTT. It encodes CACTGTGGYRNQPQHF. V usage is TRBV30 and J usage is TRBJ1-5, with 12 positions matching TRBD1. CDR3 length equals 16 residues. Germline trimming cut 6 bases from V and 2 bases from J; bases unmatched to any gene: 8. Germline V gives CDR1 GTSNPN, CDR2 SVGIG (reference sequence).

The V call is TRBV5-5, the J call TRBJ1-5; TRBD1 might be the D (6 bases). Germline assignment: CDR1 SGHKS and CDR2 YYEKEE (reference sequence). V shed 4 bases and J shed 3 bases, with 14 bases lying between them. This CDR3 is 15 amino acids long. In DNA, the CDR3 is TGTGCCAGCAGCCCATCTACAGGGTCCAATCAGCCCCAGCATTTT. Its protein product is CASSPSTGSNQPQHF.

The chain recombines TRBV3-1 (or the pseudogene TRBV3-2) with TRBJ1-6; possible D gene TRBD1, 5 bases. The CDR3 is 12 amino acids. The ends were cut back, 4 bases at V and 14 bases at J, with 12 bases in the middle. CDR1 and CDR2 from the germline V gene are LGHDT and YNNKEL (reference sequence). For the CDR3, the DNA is TGTGCCAGCAGCCGAGGGGAGGGGACCCTCCACTTT. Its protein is CASSRGEGTLHF.

The CDR3 here is CASSRSGEAFF. The DNA of the CDR3 is TGTGCCAGCAGCCGCAGCGGTGAAGCTTTCTTT. The chain uses TRBV6-5 and TRBJ1-1; D unclear. V was pared by 6 bases and J by 7 bases, with 9 bases between. CDR1 MNHEY and CDR2 SVGAGI come from the germline V gene. The CDR3 runs 11 residues.

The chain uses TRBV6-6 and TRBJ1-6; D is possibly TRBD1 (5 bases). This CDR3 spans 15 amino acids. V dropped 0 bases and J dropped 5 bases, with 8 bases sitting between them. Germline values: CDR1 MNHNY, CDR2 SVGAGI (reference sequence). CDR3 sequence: CASSYSGGDNSPLHF. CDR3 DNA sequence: TGTGCCAGCAGTTACTCGGGGGGGGATAATTCACCCCTCCACTTT.

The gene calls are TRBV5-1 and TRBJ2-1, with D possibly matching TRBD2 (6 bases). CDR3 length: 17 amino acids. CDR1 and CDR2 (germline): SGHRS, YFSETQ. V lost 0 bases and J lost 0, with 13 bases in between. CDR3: CASSLAWDSSSYNEQFF. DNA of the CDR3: TGCGCCAGCAGCTTGGCCTGGGACTCCAGCTCCTACAATGAGCAGTTCTTC. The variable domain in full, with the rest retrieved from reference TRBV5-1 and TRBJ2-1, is KAGVTQTPRYLIKTRGQQVTLSCSPISGHRSVSWYQQTPGQGLQFLFEYFSETQRNKGNFPGRFSGRQFSNSRSEMNVSTLELGDSALYLCASSLAWDSSSYNEQFFGPGTRLTVL.

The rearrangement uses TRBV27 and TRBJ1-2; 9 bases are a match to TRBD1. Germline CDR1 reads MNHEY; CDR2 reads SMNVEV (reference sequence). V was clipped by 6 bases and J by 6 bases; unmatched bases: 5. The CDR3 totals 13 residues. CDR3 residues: CASRAQGANGYTF. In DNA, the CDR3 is TGTGCCAGCAGGGCACAGGGGGCGAATGGCTACACCTTC.

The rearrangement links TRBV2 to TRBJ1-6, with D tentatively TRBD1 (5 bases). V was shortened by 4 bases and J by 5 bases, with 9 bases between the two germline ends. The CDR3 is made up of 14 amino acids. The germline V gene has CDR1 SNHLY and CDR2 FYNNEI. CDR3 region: CASSGQSNNSPLHF. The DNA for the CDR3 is TGTGCCAGCAGTGGACAGTCTAATAATTCACCCCTCCACTTT.

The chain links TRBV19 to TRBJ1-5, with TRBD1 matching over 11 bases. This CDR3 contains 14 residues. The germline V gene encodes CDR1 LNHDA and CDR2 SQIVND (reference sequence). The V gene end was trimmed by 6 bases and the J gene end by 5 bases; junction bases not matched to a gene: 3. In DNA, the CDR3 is TGTGCCAGTAGGAGGACAGGGGGCGATCAGCCCCAGCATTTT. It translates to CASRRTGGDQPQHF.